The present TCR beta chain was sequenced within a study of shared clonotypes between healthy human individuals. The study drew its donors from healthy HIV-negative adults without recent acute infections or vaccinations. Scientists sequenced DNA from unsorted PBMC on ten immunoSEQ deep assay plates. Using immunoSEQ multiplex PCR, the repertoire was profiled, and TCRdb retains in-frame clones only, with some absent. There are hundreds of thousands of clones in the sample; roughly 80% occur only once, and about 12% lies in the top ten. V was clipped by 4 bases and J by 3 bases, with 17 bases between them. The CDR3 runs to 16 residues. Germline CDR1 is SGHRS and CDR2 is YFSETQ.

The sample comprised PBMCs. V gene TRBV5-1 combines with J gene TRBJ1-3; TRBD1 is a possible D gene (6 bases). This TCR came from a woman aged 40-49 years in good health. Some clones in this sample may be carry-over from other donors' samples. The CDR3 nucleotides are TGCGCCAGCAGCGTGGGGCCCAGGGGAAGTGGAAACACCATATATTTT. Translating gives CASSVGPRGSGNTIYF.